This T cell receptor beta chain emerged from a study of blood T cell repertoires in COVID-19. At the level of the study: Collection of acute and convalescent COVID-19 samples took place in the United States, Italy and Spain. From T cells, B-cell-depleted T cells, or PBMCs came the material, which was cDNA or gDNA.

In the source study's methods: Reference gene primers were amplified, and this amplification served to estimate nucleated cell counts. TCRdb's table, derived via immunoSEQ multiplex PCR, lists solely in-frame clones and lacks some. V, J and clone size are taken as reported in that table, and D and trimming were inferred from the DNA itself. This table holds more than 110,000 clones, around 79% found once. V shed 6 bases and J shed 0 bases, with 15 bases lying between them. Germline CDR1 is MGHDK and CDR2 is SYGVNS. CDR3 size: 16 residues. The sequence derives from a man aged 55 to 70 with acute or convalescent COVID-19. The sample consisted of peripheral blood. The chain joins TRBV25-1 to TRBJ1-5; D is possibly TRBD1 (6 bases). CDR3 loop: CASRRGLRSSNQPQHF. CDR3 bases: TGTGCCAGCAGAAGGGGGTTGAGGAGTAGCAATCAGCCCCAGCATTTT.